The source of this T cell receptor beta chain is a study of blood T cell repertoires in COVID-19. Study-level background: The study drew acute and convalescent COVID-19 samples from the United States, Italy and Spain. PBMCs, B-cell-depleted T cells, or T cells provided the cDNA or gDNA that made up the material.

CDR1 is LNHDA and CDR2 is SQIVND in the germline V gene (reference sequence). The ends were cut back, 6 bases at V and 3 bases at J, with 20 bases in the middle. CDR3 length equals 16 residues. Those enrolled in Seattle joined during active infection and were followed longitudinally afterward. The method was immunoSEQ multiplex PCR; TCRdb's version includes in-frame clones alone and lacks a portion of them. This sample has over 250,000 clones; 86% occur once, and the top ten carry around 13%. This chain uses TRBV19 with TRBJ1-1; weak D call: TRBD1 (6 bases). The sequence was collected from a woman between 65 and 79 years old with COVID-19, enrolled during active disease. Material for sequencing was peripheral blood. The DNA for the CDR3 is TGTGCCAGTAGAATGGGGGCATATCATTACGACACTGAAGCTTTCTTT. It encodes CASRMGAYHYDTEAFF.